This TCR beta chain came from a study of control samples from healthy donors and cancer patients. Repertoires were generated with immunoSEQ multiplex PCR, while TCRdb's copy carries only in-frame clones and drops some. The data hold around 150,000 clones, with 94% observed a single time. Trimming shortened V by 5 bases and J by 4 bases, and 14 bases separated the two germline ends. Per germline, CDR1 MDHEN and CDR2 SYDVKM. The length of the CDR3 is 14 residues. Sequencing was performed on PBMCs. The chain links TRBV28 to TRBJ1-2; D is unclear. This TCR was sampled from a man aged 60 to 69 with colorectal cancer. The CDR3 nucleotides are TGTGCCAGCAGTCCCCAATCGGAACCCTATGGCTACACCTTC. Its protein product is CASSPQSEPYGYTF.